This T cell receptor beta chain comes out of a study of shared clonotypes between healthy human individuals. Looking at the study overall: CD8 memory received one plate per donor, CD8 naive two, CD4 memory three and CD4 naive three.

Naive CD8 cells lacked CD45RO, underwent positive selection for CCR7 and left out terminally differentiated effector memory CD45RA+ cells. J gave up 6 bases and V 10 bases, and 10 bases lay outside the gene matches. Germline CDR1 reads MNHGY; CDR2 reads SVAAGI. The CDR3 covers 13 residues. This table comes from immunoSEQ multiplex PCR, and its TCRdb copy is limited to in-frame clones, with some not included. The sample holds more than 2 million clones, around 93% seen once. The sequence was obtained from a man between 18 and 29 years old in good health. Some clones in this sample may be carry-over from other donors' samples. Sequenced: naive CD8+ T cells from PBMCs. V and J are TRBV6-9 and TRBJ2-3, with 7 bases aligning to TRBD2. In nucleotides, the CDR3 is TGTGCCACCCGACGGGGGGTGCGGGATACGCAGTATTTT. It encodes CATRRGVRDTQYF.